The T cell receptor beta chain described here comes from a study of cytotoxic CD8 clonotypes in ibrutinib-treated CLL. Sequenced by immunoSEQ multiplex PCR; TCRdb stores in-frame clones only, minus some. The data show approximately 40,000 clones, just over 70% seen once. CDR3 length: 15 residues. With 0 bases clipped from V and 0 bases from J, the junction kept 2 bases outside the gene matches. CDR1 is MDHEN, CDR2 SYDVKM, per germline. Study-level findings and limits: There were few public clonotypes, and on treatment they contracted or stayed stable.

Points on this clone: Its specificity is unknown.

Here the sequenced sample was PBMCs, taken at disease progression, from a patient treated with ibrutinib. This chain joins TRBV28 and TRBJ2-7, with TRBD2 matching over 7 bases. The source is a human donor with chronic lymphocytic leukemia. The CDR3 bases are TGTGCCAGCAGTTTATGGTCTAGCGGCTCCTACGAGCAGTACTTC. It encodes CASSLWSSGSYEQYF. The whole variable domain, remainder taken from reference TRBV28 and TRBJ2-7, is DVKVTQSSRYLVKRTGEKVFLECVQDMDHENMFWYRQDPGLGLRLIYFSYDVKMKEKGDIPEGYSVSREKKERFSLILESASTNQTSMYLCASSLWSSGSYEQYFGPGTRLTVT.